This T cell receptor beta chain was recovered during a study of blood T cell repertoires in COVID-19. The CDR3 extends over 13 amino acids. V lost 4 bases and J 6 bases, leaving 9 bases between the germline ends. CDR1 is KGHSH and CDR2 is LQKENI in the germline V gene. Measured with immunoSEQ multiplex PCR; TCRdb has only the in-frame clones, and not every one. The data hold tens of thousands of clones, with around 85% observed a single time. The sample comprised peripheral blood. The sequence was collected from a man between 60 and 70 years old with acute or convalescent COVID-19. The J gene is TRBJ2-2, the V gene TRBV18, with D possibly matching TRBD1 (5 bases). The CDR3 DNA reads as TGTGCCAGCTCACGATCAGGGTCCGGGGAGCTGTTTTTT. It is translated as CASSRSGSGELFF.